These 27 T cell receptor beta chains were all obtained from the same sample, sequenced in a study of CD8 T cells in ankylosing spondylitis. TCRdb recomputed calls from the 5' RACE reads with MiXCR, one row per CDR3 protein. The profile shows more than 200,000 distinct CDR3 sequences, roughly a quarter of them singletons. The sample comprised blood, either unsorted or a sorted T cell fraction (not recorded which). These receptors came from a male donor with ankylosing spondylitis or in good health (not recorded which).

This clonotype was detected a few times. V gene TRBV12-3 or TRBV12-4 combines with J gene TRBJ2-7; D possibly corresponds to TRBD2 (7 bases). V was trimmed by 5 bases and J by 1 base, leaving 15 bases between them. The CDR3 is 15 amino acids. The CDR3 reads CASSEAGASSYEQYF. CDR3 sequence (DNA): TGTGCCAGCAGTGAGGCGGGGGCCTCATCCTACGAGCAGTACTTC.

A few counts support this clonotype. The V call is TRBV20-1, the J call TRBJ2-3; perhaps TRBD2 as D (6 bases). There are 16 residues in the CDR3. V lost 0 bases to trimming and J lost 2 bases, with 15 bases between them. The germline V gene encodes CDR1 DFQATT and CDR2 SNEGSKA (reference sequence). The CDR3 reads CSARDIRRGLTDTQYF. The CDR3 coding sequence is TGCAGTGCTAGAGATATCCGGCGGGGACTCACAGATACGCAGTATTTT.

The V gene is TRBV2, the J gene TRBJ2-3; D unclear. Germline CDR1 and CDR2: SNHLY and FYNNEI. This CDR3 is 11 amino acids long. V was shortened by 6 bases and J by 7 bases, with 8 bases between the two germline ends. The CDR3 DNA reads as TGTGCCAGCAGCGCGTTGAATACGCAGTATTTT. Protein product: CASSALNTQYF.

This chain connects TRBV20-1 to TRBJ2-1, with 8 positions matching TRBD2. From germline, CDR1 is DFQATT and CDR2 SNEGSKA (reference sequence). The V and J ends lost 6 bases and 5 bases, in that order; junction bases with no gene match: 9. CDR3 length: 14 residues. The CDR3 coding sequence is TGCAGTGCAATCATAGCGGGGAAAGACAATGAGCAGTTCTTC. As protein: CSAIIAGKDNEQFF.

This clonotype has ten or more counts. This sequence joins TRBV18 and TRBJ1-2; D is uncertain. Germline V gene lookup returns CDR1 KGHSH and CDR2 LQKENI. This CDR3 is built from 13 residues. With 0 bases removed from V and 8 bases from J, the gap between germline ends came to 10 bases. The CDR3 reads CASSPPGRDGYTF. The CDR3 DNA follows: TGTGCCAGCTCACCACCAGGGAGAGACGGCTACACCTTC.

The genes are TRBV10-3 and TRBJ2-7; 10 positions agree with TRBD1. Germline loops: CDR1 ENHRY, CDR2 SYGVKD. CDR3 length: 12 residues. Unmatched junction bases numbered 3, after V lost 10 bases and J lost 3 bases. Here the CDR3 reads CATTGGIYEQYF. CDR3 coding DNA: TGTGCCACGACAGGGGGCATCTACGAGCAGTACTTC.

V usage is TRBV12-3 or TRBV12-4 and J usage is TRBJ2-5, with 7 bases matching TRBD2. With 6 bases clipped from V and 2 bases from J, the junction kept 12 bases outside the gene matches. The CDR3 consists of 16 residues. The CDR3: CASRRSGARGQETQYF. The CDR3 DNA is TGTGCCAGCAGAAGGAGCGGGGCGCGGGGGCAAGAGACCCAGTACTTC.

This clonotype has only a few counts. The rearrangement uses TRBV20-1 and TRBJ2-3; 12 nucleotides align to TRBD2. V lost 4 bases to trimming and J lost 6 bases; unmatched junction nucleotides: 8. CDR1 is DFQATT, CDR2 SNEGSKA, per germline (reference sequence). The CDR3 length is 15 residues. The CDR3 sequence: CSATTRLAGADTQYF. DNA of the CDR3: TGCAGTGCTACCACCAGACTAGCGGGGGCGGATACGCAGTATTTT.

This clonotype was picked up many times. This sequence joins TRBV5-1 and TRBJ2-5; 11 bases agree with TRBD2. V was clipped by 0 bases and J by 7 bases; unmatched bases: 23. The CDR3 loop spans 21 amino acids. Germline V gene sequence: CDR1 SGHRS, CDR2 YFSETQ. CDR3 region: CASSLALNPGLAELQRGTQYF. In DNA, the CDR3 is TGCGCCAGCAGCTTGGCACTCAATCCGGGACTAGCGGAACTCCAGCGAGGGACCCAGTACTTC.

Many counts were recorded for this clonotype. The chain has TRBV29-1 and TRBJ1-1; 8 bases align to TRBD1. CDR1 is SQVTM and CDR2 is ANQGSEA in the germline V gene. Trimming at V came to 3 bases and at J to 1 base, leaving 1 base not matched to a gene. This CDR3 contains 13 residues. The CDR3 sequence: CSVETGENTEAFF. In nucleotides, the CDR3 is TGCAGCGTTGAGACAGGGGAGAACACTGAAGCTTTCTTT.

This clonotype was recorded at least ten times. The J gene is TRBJ1-1, the V gene TRBV10-3, with D hard to call. Per germline, CDR1 ENHRY and CDR2 SYGVKD. V was shortened by 10 bases and J by 1 base, with 16 bases between the two germline ends. The CDR3 is made up of 14 amino acids. CDR3 sequence: CATMTSGPNTEAFF. The CDR3 DNA reads TGTGCCACCATGACATCAGGCCCGAACACTGAAGCTTTCTTT.

This clonotype was seen a few times. V usage is TRBV20-1 and J usage is TRBJ2-3; the D gene is possibly TRBD2 (7 bases). Between the trimmed V and J ends, which lost 6 bases and 3 bases, there was a span of 19 bases. CDR1 is DFQATT, CDR2 SNEGSKA, per germline (reference sequence). The CDR3 totals 15 residues. CDR3 sequence (DNA): TGCAGTGCCAAGCAACCGGGGGGCAGGACAGATACGCAGTATTTT. It encodes CSAKQPGGRTDTQYF.

The chain links TRBV20-1 to TRBJ2-2; TRBD1 aligns across 8 bases. Germline trimming cut 3 bases from V and 4 bases from J; bases unmatched to any gene: 10. Germline loops: CDR1 DFQATT, CDR2 SNEGSKA (reference sequence). This CDR3 is 16 amino acids long. The CDR3 coding sequence is TGCAGTGCTAGGCGTTACAGGGGGTTCGCCACCGGGGAGCTGTTTTTT. This translates into CSARRYRGFATGELFF.

The rearrangement joins TRBV10-2 to TRBJ2-5, with D possibly matching TRBD2 (6 bases). Trimming cost V 3 bases and J 5 bases, with 16 bases left between them. The CDR3 loop spans 15 amino acids. CDR1 and CDR2 (germline): WSHSY, SAAADI. CDR3 residues: CASSDPGREAETQYF. Here the CDR3 DNA reads TGCGCCAGCAGTGACCCGGGGCGGGAAGCGGAGACCCAGTACTTC.

In this sample, this clonotype turned up many times. This chain joins TRBV7-9 and TRBJ2-7, with no clear D. CDR3 length: 12 amino acids. Trimming left V 5 bases short and J 6 bases short, with 11 bases between. CDR1 is SEHNR, CDR2 FQNEAQ, per germline (reference sequence). In DNA form, the CDR3 reads TGTGCCAGCAGCCAGACGTTTTCCGAGCAGTACTTC. Translating it yields CASSQTFSEQYF.

A few counts support this clonotype. The chain is built from TRBV20-1 and TRBJ1-1, with D unclear. The germline V and J ends were trimmed by 5 bases and 5 bases, with 12 bases remaining between them. This CDR3 region has 12 residues. Germline CDR1 is DFQATT and CDR2 is SNEGSKA (reference sequence). The CDR3 sequence: CSAHGDGTEAFF. The DNA for the CDR3 is TGCAGTGCTCACGGGGATGGGACTGAAGCTTTCTTT.

The chain combines TRBV10-3 with TRBJ2-3; TRBD2 matches 9 bases. J was trimmed by 2 bases and V by 6 bases; bases with no gene match: 6. The V gene's germline CDR1 is ENHRY and CDR2 SYGVKD. The CDR3 extends over 15 amino acids. CDR3 coding DNA: TGTGCCATCAGCCGAGCGGGGGGAAACACAGATACGCAGTATTTT. Amino acids: CAISRAGGNTDTQYF.

This rearrangement joins TRBV20-1 to TRBJ2-7, with D tentatively TRBD1 (6 bases). Trimming left V 8 bases short and J 2 bases short, with 13 bases between. CDR3 length equals 12 residues. CDR1 is DFQATT and CDR2 is SNEGSKA in the germline V gene (reference sequence). CDR3 in amino acids: CSFDRTTYEQYF. For the CDR3, the DNA is TGCAGTTTCGACAGGACAACCTACGAGCAGTACTTC.

The gene calls are TRBV20-1 and TRBJ1-3; 9 positions agree with TRBD1. Germline-derived CDR1 and CDR2 are DFQATT and SNEGSKA (reference sequence). The J segment lost 4 bases and the V segment lost 0 bases, leaving 10 bases of the junction unmatched. This CDR3 region has 17 residues. The chain's CDR3 is CSARDSRRQGVGNTIYF. CDR3 nucleotide sequence: TGCAGTGCTAGAGATTCCCGGAGACAGGGGGTGGGAAACACCATATATTTT.

The J gene is TRBJ2-7, the V gene TRBV7-9; D is unresolved. CDR1 SEHNR and CDR2 FQNEAQ come from the germline V gene (reference sequence). This CDR3 contains 12 residues. V lost 3 bases and J lost 6, with 9 bases in between. CDR3: CASSFATGEQYF. CDR3 DNA: TGTGCCAGCAGCTTTGCCACGGGCGAGCAGTACTTC.

This clonotype was recorded at least ten times. The chain joins TRBV6-6 to TRBJ1-2; D is uncertain. Germline CDR1 and CDR2: MNHNY and SVGAGI (reference sequence). The V end lost 5 bases, the J end lost 5 bases, and 3 bases lay between the germline ends. This CDR3 is built from 10 residues. In DNA, the CDR3 is TGTGCCAGCAGTCAATATGGCTACACCTTC. This encodes CASSQYGYTF.

This clonotype was seen a handful of times. The chain has TRBV29-1 and TRBJ2-7; TRBD2 agrees at 8 bases. With V trimmed by 4 bases and J by 3 bases, 8 bases remained unmatched. CDR1 SQVTM and CDR2 ANQGSEA come from the germline V gene. This CDR3 contains 14 residues. CDR3 residues: CSVAGGSVGYEQYF. The CDR3 nucleotides are TGCAGCGTTGCGGGGGGGAGCGTAGGCTACGAGCAGTACTTC.

This clonotype was counted between two and nine times. This chain joins TRBV20-1 and TRBJ2-1, with a possible D match to TRBD1 (6 bases). Between the trimmed V and J ends, which lost 6 bases and 8 bases, there was a span of 23 bases. The CDR3 is 15 residues long. The V gene's germline CDR1 is DFQATT and CDR2 SNEGSKA (reference sequence). As DNA, the CDR3 is TGCAGTGCCCAGTCCGGGCAGGGGATGAACGATGAGCAGTTCTTC. Protein sequence: CSAQSGQGMNDEQFF.

This clonotype occurred once. J is TRBJ2-1 and V is TRBV10-1; 15 nucleotides line up with TRBD2. V lost 4 bases to trimming and J lost 15 bases; unmatched junction nucleotides: 13. Per the germline V gene, CDR1 is WNHNN and CDR2 is SYGVQD (reference sequence). This CDR3 spans 16 amino acids. CDR3 residues: CASSATGTSGGPGVFF. The CDR3 DNA is TGCGCCAGCAGTGCCACCGGGACTAGCGGGGGGCCCGGCGTGTTCTTC.

This clonotype was seen ten or more times. The chain employs TRBV20-1 and TRBJ1-5, with D unclear. Deletions cut 1 base from V and 0 bases from J, with 4 bases between. Germline-derived CDR1 and CDR2 are DFQATT and SNEGSKA (reference sequence). CDR3 length: 13 residues. The CDR3 protein is CSARATSNQPQHF. The CDR3 coding sequence is TGCAGTGCTAGAGCTACTAGCAATCAGCCCCAGCATTTT.

The genes are TRBV9 and TRBJ1-3; D is uncertain. The germline V gene has CDR1 SGDLS and CDR2 YYNGEE. Trimming stripped 2 bases from V and 2 bases from J, with 11 bases between. The CDR3 covers 15 residues. The DNA for the CDR3 is TGTGCCAGCAGCGTCCAGACGGGTCCTGGAAACACCATATATTTT. Its translation: CASSVQTGPGNTIYF.

This clonotype was counted only a few times. This rearrangement joins TRBV18 to TRBJ1-2; D not certain. The CDR3 is made up of 15 amino acids. Trimming shortened V by 0 bases and J by 6 bases, and 14 bases separated the two germline ends. Germline loops: CDR1 KGHSH, CDR2 LQKENI. The CDR3 protein is CASSPPRAKGHGYTF. In DNA, the CDR3 is TGTGCCAGCTCACCACCTCGGGCCAAAGGTCATGGCTACACCTTC.